This T cell receptor beta chain comes out of a study of glioma-infiltrating T cells after dendritic cell vaccination. The junction had 11 bases not matched to a gene; V was cut back by 5 bases and J by 7 bases. Germline V gives CDR1 SEHNR, CDR2 FQNEAQ (reference sequence). This CDR3 has 17 amino acids. Sequencing used immunoSEQ multiplex PCR; TCRdb keeps in-frame clones, though not all of them. Of approximately 82,000 clones listed, 70% to 90% are singletons. The chain is built from TRBV7-9 and TRBJ1-4; 12 nucleotides agree with TRBD1. Material: blood, obtained before dendritic cell vaccination. The receptor comes from a human donor with glioblastoma. The CDR3 coding sequence is TGTGCCAGCAGCCCGTCCGGGACAGGGGGCTCTGGTGAAAAACTGTTTTTT. Encoded protein: CASSPSGTGGSGEKLFF.